This T cell receptor (beta chain) stems from a study of shared clonotypes between healthy human individuals. Produced via immunoSEQ multiplex PCR; TCRdb's table is partial and in-frame only. This sample yields 330,000 or so clones, of which roughly 70% are seen a single time; about a tenth belongs to the top ten. Between the trimmed V and J ends, which lost 6 bases and 4 bases, there was a span of 13 bases. The CDR3 is made up of 14 amino acids. The V gene's germline CDR1 is SNHLY and CDR2 FYNNEI. Findings and limits, study-wide: Between a few donors, naive CD4 clonotypes were shared at a level of about 5%.

About this clone itself: Its antigen is unidentified.

This clonotype originated in a man aged 25-40 years in good health. The chain has TRBV2 and TRBJ1-5; D is possibly TRBD1 (6 bases). Sequencing was carried out using memory CD4+ T cells sorted from blood. As for subset: CD45RA-negative fraction. The CDR3 protein is CASRHGQSNQPQHF. Written as DNA, the CDR3 is TGTGCCAGCAGGCACGGACAGTCAAATCAGCCCCAGCATTTT.